Sequencing of this T cell receptor beta chain was carried out in a study of CD8 T cells in Susac syndrome. An input of about 0.45 to 1 ug of RNA was subjected to reverse transcription using random hexamers. The method of amplification for TCR beta CDR3 was immunoSEQ multiplex PCR, covering 54 Vbeta and 13 Jbeta. TCRdb used MiXCR to reprocess the immunoSEQ multiplex PCR reads, holding one entry per CDR3 protein. The repertoire consists of 69,000 or so distinct CDR3 sequences, with approximately 96% occurring once and the leading ten covering about 0.6%. Both CD4+ and CD8+ T cells were negatively isolated, and TEMRA cells underwent FACS enrichment. The specimen was CD8+ T cells from PBMCs. This clonotype was sampled from a human donor with multiple sclerosis.

In nucleotides, the CDR3 is TGCGCCAGCAGCCGGGGCCAGATGGCTGAAGCTTTCTTT. Translation gives CASSRGQMAEAFF. The chain is built from TRBV4-1 and TRBJ1-1, with D possibly matching TRBD1 (5 bases). In germline, CDR1 is MGHRA, CDR2 YSYEKL. V was pared by 4 bases and J by 6 bases, with 12 bases between. The CDR3 loop spans 13 amino acids.